A selection of T cell receptor beta chains follows, all from one sample in a study of tumor-infiltrating lymphocytes in primary liver carcinoma. TCRdb re-called the multiplex PCR reads with MiXCR, one entry per CDR3 protein. The data show approximately 100,000 distinct CDR3 sequences, with around two thirds seen just once and roughly 12% held by the top ten. The sample taken for sequencing was liver tumor tissue from sampling region 2. The receptors derive from a woman aged 55-70 years with primary liver carcinoma and hepatitis B virus infection. CDR3s include the opening cysteine and the closing phenylalanine or tryptophan. Fields, in order: clone size, J gene, D gene, V gene, CDR3 protein, CDR3 DNA. D genes are given only for firm matches. The listing skips clone size in some rows; elsewhere it reads once, few, many or a size class.

NA TRBJ2-2 NA TRBV29-1 CSAGLGKQELFF TGCAGCGCCGGACTGGGTAAACAGGAGCTGTTTTTT
many TRBJ2-2 NA TRBV5-1 CASTRGTGELFF TGCGCCAGCACGCGTGGCACCGGGGAGCTGTTTTTT
NA TRBJ1-1 NA TRBV25-1 CASCGGDGVCTEAFF TGTGCCAGCTGTGGCGGGGACGGGGTTTGCACTGAAGCTTTCTTT
many TRBJ2-7 NA TRBV10-2 CASSESTALYEQYF TGCGCCAGCAGTGAGTCCACTGCCCTTTACGAGCAGTACTTC
NA TRBJ1-4 NA TRBV12-3/TRBV12-4 CASSLVPLLATEKLFF TGTGCTAGCAGTTTGGTACCACTACTGGCTACTGAAAAACTGTTTTTT
NA TRBJ2-3 NA TRBV11-1 CTSSIAPGGTDTQYF TGTACCAGCAGCATAGCGCCAGGAGGCACAGATACGCAGTATTTT
NA TRBJ2-1 NA TRBV7-2 CASSFGVGTGNEQFF TGTGCCAGCAGCTTTGGGGTGGGCACTGGCAATGAGCAGTTCTTC
NA TRBJ2-1 NA TRBV7-8 CASSLVTRRKYNKQFF TGTGCCAGCAGCTTAGTCACACGGAGGAAGTACAATAAGCAGTTCTTC
NA TRBJ2-3 NA TRBV29-1 CNVEGGRWADTQYF TGCAACGTTGAGGGGGGAAGGTGGGCAGATACGCAGTATTTT
NA TRBJ2-5 NA TRBV5-6 CASRLTGPNGETQYF TGTGCCAGCAGGTTGACGGGACCGAACGGGGAGACCCAGTACTTC
NA TRBJ2-1 TRBD2 TRBV6-1 CASSETSGSHNEQFF TGTGCCAGCAGTGAAACTAGCGGGAGCCACAATGAGCAGTTCTTC
many TRBJ1-4 NA TRBV7-8 CASSTRRATNEKLFF TGTGCCAGCAGCACGCGGAGAGCAACTAATGAAAAACTGTTTTTT
NA TRBJ2-2 NA TRBV11-2 CASNPPQVPTGDLFF TGTGCCAGCAACCCTCCGCAAGTACCGACCGGGGACCTGTTTTTT
NA TRBJ2-5 TRBD2 TRBV13 CASSVYLAGSQETQYF TGTGCCAGCAGCGTATATTTAGCGGGCAGCCAAGAGACCCAATACTTC
once TRBJ2-7 NA TRBV30 CAWRSGGASYEQYF TGTGCCTGGAGATCGGGCGGGGCCTCCTACGAGCAGTACTTC
many TRBJ2-1 NA TRBV5-1 CASSLGGPNEQFF TGCGCCAGCAGCTTGGGGGGGCCGAATGAGCAGTTCTTC
NA TRBJ1-6 NA TRBV6-1 CASGQGNSPLHF TGTGCCAGTGGCCAGGGGAATTCACCCCTCCACTTT
many TRBJ2-5 NA TRBV6-6 CASSPFGEETQYF TGTGCCAGCAGTCCATTCGGGGAAGAGACCCAGTACTTC
many TRBJ2-1 NA TRBV12-3/TRBV12-4 CASSFPGDDEQFF TGTGCCAGCAGTTTTCCGGGGGACGATGAGCAGTTCTTC
NA TRBJ1-2 NA TRBV7-9 CASSRETGQSNYGYTF TGTGCCAGCAGCCGAGAGACAGGACAGTCTAACTATGGCTACACCTTC
NA TRBJ1-5 TRBD1 TRBV7-9 CASSLDRGGNQPQHF TGTGCCAGCAGCTTAGACAGGGGGGGCAATCAGCCCCAGCATTTT
NA TRBJ1-1 NA TRBV29-1 CSVSSVSEQAFF TGCAGCGTTTCCTCGGTGAGCGAACAAGCTTTCTTT
many TRBJ2-7 TRBD2 TRBV13 CASSSDGTSGSPEQYF TGTGCCAGCAGCTCAGACGGGACTAGCGGGAGTCCCGAGCAGTACTTC
NA TRBJ1-5 TRBD1 TRBV4-1 CASSLEQGWQTQHF TGCGCCAGCAGTCTAGAACAGGGGTGGCAGACCCAGCATTTC
NA TRBJ2-7 NA TRBV4-1 CASSHDGIGLEQYF TGCGCCAGCAGCCATGACGGCATAGGGTTAGAGCAGTACTTC
NA TRBJ2-1 NA TRBV11-2 CASSLTHGQLYRIEQFF TGTGCCAGCAGCTTAACCCACGGACAGCTGTACAGGATTGAGCAGTTCTTC
NA TRBJ2-1 NA TRBV7-9 CASSSSFDSPDGQFF TGTGCCAGCAGCTCCTCGTTCGACAGCCCCGATGGGCAGTTCTTC
NA TRBJ2-3 TRBD2 TRBV28 CASSYSGLVAGGLTDTQYF TGTGCCAGCAGTTATTCGGGACTAGTGGCCGGGGGCCTCACAGATACCCAGTATTTT